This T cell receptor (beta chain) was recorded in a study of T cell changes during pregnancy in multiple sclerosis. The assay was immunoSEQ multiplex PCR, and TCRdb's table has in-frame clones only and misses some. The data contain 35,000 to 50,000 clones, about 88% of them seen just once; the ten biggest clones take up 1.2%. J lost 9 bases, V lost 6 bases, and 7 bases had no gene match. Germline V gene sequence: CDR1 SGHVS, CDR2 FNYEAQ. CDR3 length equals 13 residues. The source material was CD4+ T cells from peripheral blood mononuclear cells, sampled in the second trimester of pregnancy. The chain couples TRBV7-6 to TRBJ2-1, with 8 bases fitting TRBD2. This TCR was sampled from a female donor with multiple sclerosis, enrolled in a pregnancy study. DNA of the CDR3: TGTGCCAGCAGACTAGCGGACCGGGGTGAGCAGTTCTTC. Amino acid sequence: CASRLADRGEQFF. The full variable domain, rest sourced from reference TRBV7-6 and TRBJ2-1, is GAGVSQSPRYKVTKRGQDVALRCDPISGHVSLYWYRQALGQGPEFLTYFNYEAQQDKSGLPNDRFSAERPEGSISTLTIQRTEQRDSAMYRCASRLADRGEQFFGPGTRLTVL.